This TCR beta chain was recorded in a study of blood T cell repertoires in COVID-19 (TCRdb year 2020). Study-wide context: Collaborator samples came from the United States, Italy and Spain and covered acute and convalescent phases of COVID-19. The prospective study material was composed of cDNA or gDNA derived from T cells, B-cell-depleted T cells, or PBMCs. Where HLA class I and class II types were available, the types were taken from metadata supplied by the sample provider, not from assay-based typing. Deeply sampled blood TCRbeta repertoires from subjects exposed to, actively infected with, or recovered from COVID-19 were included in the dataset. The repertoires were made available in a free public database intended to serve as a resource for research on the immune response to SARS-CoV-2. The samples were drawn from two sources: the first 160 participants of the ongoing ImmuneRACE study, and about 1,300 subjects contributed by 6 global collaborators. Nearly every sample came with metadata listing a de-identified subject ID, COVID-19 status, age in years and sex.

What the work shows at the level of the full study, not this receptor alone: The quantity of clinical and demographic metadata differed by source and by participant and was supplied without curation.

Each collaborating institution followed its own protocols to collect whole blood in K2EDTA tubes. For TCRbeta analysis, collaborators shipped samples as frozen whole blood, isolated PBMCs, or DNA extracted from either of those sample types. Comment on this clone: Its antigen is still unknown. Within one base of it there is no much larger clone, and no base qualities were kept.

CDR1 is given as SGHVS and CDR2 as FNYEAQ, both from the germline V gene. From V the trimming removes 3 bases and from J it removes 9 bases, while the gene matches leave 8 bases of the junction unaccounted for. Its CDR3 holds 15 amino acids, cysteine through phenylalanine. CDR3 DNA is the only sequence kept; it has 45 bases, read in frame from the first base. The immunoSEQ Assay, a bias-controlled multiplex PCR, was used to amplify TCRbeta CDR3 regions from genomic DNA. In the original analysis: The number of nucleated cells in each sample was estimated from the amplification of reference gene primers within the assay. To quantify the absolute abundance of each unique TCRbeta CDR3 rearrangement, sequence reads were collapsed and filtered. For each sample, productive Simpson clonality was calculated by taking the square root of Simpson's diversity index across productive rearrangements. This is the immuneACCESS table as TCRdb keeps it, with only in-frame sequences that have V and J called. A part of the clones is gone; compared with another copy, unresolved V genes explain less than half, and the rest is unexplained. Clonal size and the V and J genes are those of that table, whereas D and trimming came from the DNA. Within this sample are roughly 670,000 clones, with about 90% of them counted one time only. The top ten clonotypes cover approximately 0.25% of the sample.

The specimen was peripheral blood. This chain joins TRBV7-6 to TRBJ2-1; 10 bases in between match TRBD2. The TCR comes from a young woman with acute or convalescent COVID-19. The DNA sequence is TGTGCCAGCAGCTTCAGCGGGGGGGCCCTTGGTGAGCAGTTCTTC. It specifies CASSFSGGALGEQFF.